Presented here are 24 T cell receptor beta chains from one specimen sequenced in a study of blood T cells in healthy people across ages. Together with a sample-barcoded 5' primer, a J-beta primer mix was included in a second PCR lasting about 7 to 11 cycles. MiXCR, applied by TCRdb to the 5' RACE reads, yields one record per CDR3 protein. The sample has about 930,000 distinct CDR3 sequences, 25% to 35% seen once. These sequences were also reported in another study, on T cells of mothers and their children.

The sample comprised blood. Every receptor here comes from a woman aged 40 to 49 in good health.

A remark on this clonotype: A much more abundant neighbour one base away suggests this may be a read error. V and J are TRBV20-1 and TRBJ1-4, with 8 bases identical to TRBD1. CDR1 and CDR2 (germline): DFQATT, SNEGSKA (reference sequence). This CDR3 contains 12 residues. CDR3 residues: CSVRDRGEKLFF. DNA of the CDR3: TGCAGTGTTAGAGACAGGGGCGAAAAACTGTTTTTT.

Remarks on this clonotype: This may be a read error: a much more frequent sequence differs by one nucleotide. The chain has TRBV29-1 and TRBJ2-7; 8 bases agree with TRBD2. The tail of the sequence fits TRBJ2-5 better, so the J call may be wrong. The CDR3 has 15 amino acids. CDR1 is SQVTM and CDR2 is ANQGSEA in the germline V gene. The DNA of the CDR3 is TGCGGCGGGAAGCGGGGGACGGGCCCCAGGGAGACCCAGTACTTC. Encoded protein: CGGKRGTGPRETQYF.

This clonotype was seen a single time. This chain joins TRBV5-1 and TRBJ2-3, with D perhaps matching TRBD1 (6 bases). Germline CDR1 is SGHRS and CDR2 is YFSETQ. Trimming took 0 bases from V and 2 from J, leaving 13 bases between them. This CDR3 spans 16 amino acids. CDR3 in amino acids: CASSLDGGGPTDTQYF. The CDR3 nucleotides read TGCGCCAGCAGCTTGGATGGGGGCGGGCCCACAGATACGCAGTATTTT.

This clonotype has at least ten counts. The chain carries TRBV5-1 and TRBJ2-7, with D possibly matching TRBD1 (5 bases). V was clipped by 0 bases and J by 4 bases, with 11 bases between them. The CDR3 contains 14 residues. Germline lookup yields CDR1 SGHRS and CDR2 YFSETQ. Here the CDR3 reads CASSLDDSLYEQYF. DNA of the CDR3: TGCGCCAGCAGCTTGGACGACAGTCTTTACGAGCAGTACTTC.

The rearrangement links TRBV7-9 to TRBJ2-3; 7 nucleotides match TRBD1. V trimming: 5 bases; J trimming: 0 bases; junction bases outside the gene matches: 11. This CDR3 has 17 residues. The germline CDR1 and CDR2 sequences are SEHNR and FQNEAQ (reference sequence). The CDR3 coding sequence is TGTGCCAGCAGCCCAAAACGACAGGGAACTAGCACAGATACGCAGTATTTT. Encoded protein: CASSPKRQGTSTDTQYF. Combining the CDR3 with reference TRBV7-9 and TRBJ2-3 gives the whole variable domain DTGVSQNPRHKITKRGQNVTFRCDPISEHNRLYWYRQTLGQGPEFLTYFQNEAQLEKSRLLSDRFSAERPKGSFSTLEIQRTEQGDSAMYLCASSPKRQGTSTDTQYFGPGTRLTVL.

This clonotype was found a few times. The chain is built from TRBV6-5 and TRBJ1-1; the match to TRBD1 covers 8 bases. The trim removed 6 bases at V and 2 bases at J, leaving 8 bases unmatched. The germline V gene encodes CDR1 MNHEY and CDR2 SVGAGI. The CDR3 is made up of 15 amino acids. CDR3 residues: CASRRRTGRNTEAFF. Written as DNA, the CDR3 is TGTGCCAGCAGACGGAGGACAGGGAGAAACACTGAAGCTTTCTTT.

This clonotype was detected only a few times. CDR3 DNA sequence: TGTGCCAGCAGCACGCGAGCGGACCACTCCTACGAGCAGTACTTC. It translates to CASSTRADHSYEQYF. The chain combines TRBV3-1 with TRBJ2-7; D is perhaps TRBD2 (5 bases). V was trimmed by 5 bases and J by 0 bases, leaving 14 bases between them. In germline, CDR1 is LGHDT, CDR2 YNNKEL (reference sequence). The CDR3 runs to 15 residues.

The V call is TRBV10-3, the J call TRBJ1-4; D is unresolved. The germline CDR1 and CDR2 sequences are ENHRY and SYGVKD. V lost 4 bases and J 8 bases, leaving 11 bases between the germline ends. The CDR3 spans 13 residues. The CDR3 coding sequence is TGTGCCATCAGTGGAACGGCGGGGGAAAAACTGTTTTTT. Its protein is CAISGTAGEKLFF.

The chain's CDR3 is CASSLKQREVNEQYF. The CDR3, as DNA: TGCGCCAGCAGCTTAAAACAGCGGGAGGTCAATGAGCAGTACTTC. This rearrangement joins TRBV5-1 to TRBJ2-5; TRBD2 matches at 9 bases. V shed 2 bases, J shed 11 bases, and the junction held 13 bases outside the gene matches. The V gene's germline CDR1 is SGHRS and CDR2 YFSETQ. This CDR3 is built from 15 residues.

This clonotype was observed at least ten times. V is TRBV4-3 and J is TRBJ1-1; D is possibly TRBD1 (5 bases). The CDR3 runs 15 residues. Germline V gene data show CDR1 as LGHNA and CDR2 as YSLEER. Trimming removed 2 bases from V and 4 bases from J, with 14 bases in between. For the CDR3, the DNA is TGCGCCAGCAGCCAAAGGATGGACGGGGGCACTGAAGCTTTCTTT. Amino acid sequence: CASSQRMDGGTEAFF.

For this clonotype: At one boundary the junction diverges from the germline segment, which might be a read error. The chain combines TRBV28 with TRBJ2-4, with 10 nucleotides matching TRBD2. The CDR3 sequence is 14 residues long. Germline CDR1 reads MDHEN; CDR2 reads SYDVKM. CDR3 nucleotides: TGCGCCAGCAGCCAGTCTAGCGGGAGAGACATTCAGTACTTC. Translation gives CASSQSSGRDIQYF. Supplemented by reference TRBV28 and TRBJ2-4, the full variable domain reads DVKVTQSSRYLVKRTGEKVFLECVQDMDHENMFWYRQDPGLGLRLIYFSYDVKMKEKGDIPEGYSVSREKKERFSLILESASTNQTSMYLCASSQSSGRDIQYFGAGTRLSVL.

This clonotype has a count of ten or more. J is TRBJ2-5 and V is TRBV7-3; 7 nucleotides align to TRBD2. CDR3 size: 15 residues. Germline loops: CDR1 SGHTA, CDR2 FQGTGA. Trimming removed 4 bases from V and 2 bases from J; junction bases left unmatched: 7. Here the CDR3 reads CASSCLGEGQETQYF. The CDR3 nucleotides are TGTGCCAGCAGCTGCCTTGGGGAGGGACAAGAGACCCAGTACTTC.

This rearrangement joins TRBV9 to TRBJ2-4; D may be TRBD1 or TRBD2 (6 bases each). Looked up from germline, CDR1 is SGDLS and CDR2 is YYNGEE. The CDR3 is made up of 15 amino acids. V lost 0 bases to trimming and J lost 5 bases, with 12 bases between them. The CDR3 protein is CASSVGGAGQNIQYF. CDR3 DNA: TGTGCCAGCAGCGTAGGGGGGGCAGGGCAAAACATTCAGTACTTC.

This clonotype was seen ten or more times. The junction departs from germline at one end; a sequencing error may be responsible. This chain connects TRBV5-1 to TRBJ1-1, with D tentatively TRBD1 (6 bases). Per the germline V gene, CDR1 is SGHRS and CDR2 is YFSETQ. CDR3 length equals 14 residues. The CDR3 DNA sequence: TGTGCCAGCAGTTCCACAGGGATGAACACTGAAGCTTTCTTT. It encodes CASSSTGMNTEAFF.

This chain joins TRBV20-1 and TRBJ1-1; D remains ambiguous. Germline V gene lookup returns CDR1 DFQATT and CDR2 SNEGSKA (reference sequence). Between the trimmed V and J ends, which lost 5 bases and 6 bases, there was a span of 19 bases. This CDR3 region has 14 residues. CDR3: CSAPPEAGRPEAFF. CDR3 sequence (DNA): TGCAGTGCTCCCCCCGAGGCGGGAAGGCCTGAAGCTTTCTTT.

V is TRBV5-1 and J is TRBJ2-5; unclear D gene. V was cut by 1 base and J by 1 base, with 20 bases left in between. This CDR3 contains 18 residues. Germline assignment: CDR1 SGHRS and CDR2 YFSETQ. In nucleotides, the CDR3 is TGCGCCAGCAGCTTGTTAGTTCGTTCGTCACGGGTCCAAGAGACCCAGTACTTC. This sequence encodes CASSLLVRSSRVQETQYF.

Only a few counts were recorded for this clonotype. This chain links TRBV12-3 or TRBV12-4 with TRBJ2-5, with 8 bases aligning to TRBD2. V dropped 3 bases and J dropped 2; count of bases not matched to a gene: 2. This CDR3 comprises 14 residues. CDR3 in DNA: TGTGCCAGCAGTTTTATAGCGGGGCAAGAGACCCAGTACTTC. Its translation is CASSFIAGQETQYF.

Remarks on this clonotype: A much bigger clone sits one base away, suggesting this may be a read error. The chain has TRBV7-2 and TRBJ2-5; D unresolved. CDR1 and CDR2 from the germline V gene are SGHTA and FQGNSA. This CDR3 is 12 amino acids long. The CDR3: CVSSLIQETQYF. For the CDR3, the DNA is TGTGTCAGCAGCTTAATTCAAGAGACCCAGTACTTC.

This clonotype occurred a few times. J is TRBJ2-1 and V is TRBV3-1, with D maybe TRBD2 (8 bases). V lost 4 bases and J lost 2, with 18 bases in between. Germline loops: CDR1 LGHDT, CDR2 YNNKEL (reference sequence). CDR3 size: 17 residues. The CDR3 is CASSRPGGLGPYNEQFF. CDR3 in DNA: TGTGCCAGCAGCCGCCCAGGGGGACTAGGCCCCTACAATGAGCAGTTCTTC.

J is TRBJ2-3 and V is TRBV27; 13 bases align to TRBD2. Trimming cost V 6 bases and J 6 bases; bases outside gene matches: 12. The CDR3 has 17 amino acids. Per germline, CDR1 MNHEY and CDR2 SMNVEV (reference sequence). CDR3 region: CASRRTGTSGVYDTQYF. The DNA of the CDR3 is TGTGCCAGCAGACGAACCGGGACTAGCGGGGTTTACGATACGCAGTATTTT.

This clonotype was counted once. V usage is TRBV2 and J usage is TRBJ2-7, with 8 bases that match TRBD1. The germline V gene encodes CDR1 SNHLY and CDR2 FYNNEI. The CDR3 is made up of 13 amino acids. J lost 5 bases, V lost 8 bases, and 8 bases had no gene match. This chain's CDR3 is CASFGDRYNEQYF. CDR3 nucleotides: TGTGCCAGCTTCGGGGACAGGTACAACGAGCAGTACTTC.

This clonotype was seen ten or more times. The V call is TRBV27, the J call TRBJ1-2; 10 bases align to TRBD1. This CDR3 spans 14 amino acids. V trimming: 6 bases; J trimming: 8 bases; junction bases outside the gene matches: 9. CDR1 is MNHEY and CDR2 is SMNVEV in the germline V gene (reference sequence). CDR3 amino acids: CASSPTGQGRGYTF. Written as DNA, the CDR3 is TGTGCCAGCAGCCCAACGGGACAGGGGCGCGGCTACACCTTC.

The J gene is TRBJ2-5, the V gene TRBV3-1; 12 bases line up with TRBD2. The closer fit of TRBJ2-7 to the DNA end suggests the J call may be wrong. Germline V CDR1 and CDR2: LGHDT, YNNKEL (reference sequence). The CDR3 length is 15 residues. The CDR3 DNA is TGTGCCAGCAGCCAAGATCGACTAGCGGGGGCCGAGCAGTACTTC. This codes for CASSQDRLAGAEQYF.

About this clonotype: Given a much more abundant clone one base away, this may be a read error. The rearrangement uses TRBV15 and TRBJ2-7, with a tentative D call TRBD2 (6 bases). Trimming shortened V by 1 base and J by 6 bases, and 10 bases separated the two germline ends. Germline CDR1 and CDR2: LNHNV and YYDKDF (reference sequence). The CDR3 loop spans 13 amino acids. CDR3 DNA: TGTGCCACCAGCAGAGGTCTAGCGCTCGAGCAGTACTTC. Translated: CATSRGLALEQYF.